The 12 T cell receptor beta chains presented below share a single source sample, sequenced in a study of beta chain features in type 1 diabetes listed by TCRdb under 2018. Overall study results and their limits: Type 1 diabetes patients showed a moderate but significant shortening of TCRB CDR3 length in all four CD4+ subsets.

The library was generated by the immunoSEQ multiplex PCR assay. The entire isolated RNA was reverse transcribed using the High Capacity cDNA Reverse Transcription Kit, and thus expressed TCRB transcripts were sequenced. Drawn from immuneACCESS, this table holds only the in-frame rearrangements with V and J called that TCRdb kept. Clones are partly lost; checked studies trace under half to an unresolved V gene and leave the rest unexplained. The sample records about 240,000 clones, more than 11% of which are singletons. The ten largest clonotypes hold just under 0.02% of the sample. These receptors' targets are unknown. Specimen: naive CD4+ T cells from blood. In the paper's terms, the cell subset or site label means: true naive CD4+ T cells. These receptors originate from a man aged 25-40 years with type 1 diabetes.

The V call is TRBV6-5, the J call TRBJ1-5; D not resolved. Germline V gene lookup returns CDR1 MNHEY and CDR2 SVGAGI. The CDR3 runs to 13 residues. The V gene lost 6 bases and the J gene lost 7 bases, with 13 bases spanning the gap. The CDR3 sequence is CASRAGSQQPQHF. The DNA of the CDR3 is TGTGCCAGCAGAGCCGGGAGCCAGCAGCCCCAGCATTTT.

V gene TRBV7-2 combines with J gene TRBJ2-5, with D maybe TRBD2 (6 bases). V was cut by 1 base and J by 6 bases, with 12 bases left in between. Germline V gene sequence: CDR1 SGHTA, CDR2 FQGNSA. This CDR3 contains 14 residues. The CDR3 DNA follows: TGTGCCAGCAGCTTAGTGGCTAGCGAGAAGACCCAGTACTTC. Protein: CASSLVASEKTQYF.

The J gene is TRBJ1-2, the V gene TRBV6-5; D not certain. Germline V gene sequence: CDR1 MNHEY, CDR2 SVGAGI. The V end lost 7 bases, the J end lost 4 bases, and 7 bases lay between the germline ends. CDR3 length: 11 residues. CDR3 protein: CASKRGYGYTF. The CDR3 bases are TGTGCCAGCAAACGGGGCTATGGCTACACCTTC.

The genes are TRBV6-1 and TRBJ2-5, with 10 positions matching TRBD1. The CDR3 has 15 amino acids. The V gene end was trimmed by 5 bases and the J gene end by 4 bases; junction bases not matched to a gene: 7. CDR1 and CDR2 from the germline V gene are MNHNS and SASEGT. The CDR3 loop is CASSRPGQGSETQYF. The CDR3 DNA reads TGTGCCAGCAGTCGACCGGGACAGGGGTCAGAGACCCAGTACTTC.

This clone occurred a few times. The V gene is TRBV2, the J gene TRBJ2-5; D is unclear. The CDR3 totals 13 residues. Germline CDR1 SNHLY, CDR2 FYNNEI. Deletions cut 4 bases from V and 5 bases from J, with 11 bases between. The CDR3, as DNA: TGTGCCAGCAGTGTTCCGAGAGAGGAGACCCAGTACTTC. Its translation: CASSVPREETQYF.

The genes are TRBV30 and TRBJ2-1, with unresolved D. Trimming stripped 0 bases from V and 7 bases from J, with 10 bases between. The CDR3 sequence is 13 residues long. Germline V gives CDR1 GTSNPN, CDR2 SVGIG (reference sequence). The CDR3 coding sequence is TGTGCCTGGAGTGTAAATTTCGGGAATGAGCAGTTCTTC. Translated, it gives CAWSVNFGNEQFF.

The V and J genes are TRBV9 and TRBJ1-6; a possible D gene is TRBD1 (6 bases). CDR3 length: 16 amino acids. V was cut by 1 base and J by 4 bases, with 12 bases left in between. CDR1 is SGDLS, CDR2 YYNGEE, per germline. Here the CDR3 reads CASSVSSQGYNSPLHF. CDR3 DNA: TGTGCCAGCAGCGTATCGTCCCAGGGGTATAATTCACCCCTCCACTTT.

This clone was seen only a few times. This chain uses TRBV10-1 with TRBJ2-7; 7 bases fit TRBD1. CDR3 length: 15 residues. V shed 3 bases and J 3 bases; nucleotides not matched to a gene: 8. Per the germline V gene, CDR1 is WNHNN and CDR2 is SYGVQD (reference sequence). CDR3 nucleotides: TGCGCCAGCAGTGATCCCAACAGGGGAGACTACGAGCAGTACTTC. It specifies CASSDPNRGDYEQYF.

This rearrangement joins TRBV5-4 to TRBJ2-1; 10 positions match TRBD1. This CDR3 has 15 amino acids. Trimming took 0 bases from V and 10 from J; bases not matched to a gene: 7. Per germline, CDR1 SGHNT and CDR2 YYREEE (reference sequence). CDR3 region: CASSLGTGGVKEQFF. As DNA, the CDR3 is TGTGCCAGCAGCTTGGGGACAGGGGGGGTTAAGGAGCAGTTCTTC.

There are a few counts of this clone. The chain is built from TRBV5-8 and TRBJ1-2; 8 bases agree with TRBD1. V lost 3 bases and J lost 4; bases outside the gene matches: 5. Looked up from germline, CDR1 is SGHTS and CDR2 is YDEGEE. This CDR3 comprises 14 residues. The CDR3 DNA reads as TGTGCCAGCAGCTCAGCAGGGGGCACCTATGGCTACACCTTC. Its protein product is CASSSAGGTYGYTF.

In its sample, this clone was seen a few times. This sequence joins TRBV29-1 and TRBJ2-5; weak D call: TRBD2 (5 bases). The J call is doubtful: the DNA matches TRBJ2-7 better. The CDR3 is 13 amino acids. Germline-derived CDR1 and CDR2 are SQVTM and ANQGSEA. The CDR3: CSVEGRSLDEQYF. In DNA, the CDR3 is TGCAGCGTTGAAGGGAGGTCCCTCGACGAGCAGTACTTC.

This clone was seen a few times. Other DNA sequences of this sample code for an identical CDR3. The chain links TRBV5-1 to TRBJ2-5; D ambiguous. Germline V gives CDR1 SGHRS, CDR2 YFSETQ. This CDR3 contains 11 residues. Trimming removed 3 bases at V and 2 bases at J, with 2 bases between. The chain's CDR3 is CASSSQETQYF. The CDR3 region has the DNA TGCGCCAGCAGCTCTCAAGAGACCCAGTACTTC.